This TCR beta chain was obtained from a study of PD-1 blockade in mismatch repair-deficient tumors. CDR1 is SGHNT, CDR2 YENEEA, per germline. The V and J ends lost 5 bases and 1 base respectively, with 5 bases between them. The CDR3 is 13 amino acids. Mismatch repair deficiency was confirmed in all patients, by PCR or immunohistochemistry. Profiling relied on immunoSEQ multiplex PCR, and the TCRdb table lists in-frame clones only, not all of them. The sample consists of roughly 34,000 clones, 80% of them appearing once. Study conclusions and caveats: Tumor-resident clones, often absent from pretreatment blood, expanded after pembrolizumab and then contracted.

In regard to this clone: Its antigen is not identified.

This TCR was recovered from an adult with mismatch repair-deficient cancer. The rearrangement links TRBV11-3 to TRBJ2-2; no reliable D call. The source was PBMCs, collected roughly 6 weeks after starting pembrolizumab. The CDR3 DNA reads TGTGCCAGCAGCCTTAGGAACACCGGGGAGCTGTTTTTT. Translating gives CASSLRNTGELFF.